One sample yielded the 20 T cell receptor beta chains listed below, sequenced in a study of shared clonotypes between healthy human individuals. The table came from immunoSEQ multiplex PCR; TCRdb's copy has only in-frame clones and leaves some out. The sample shows some 2.1 million clones, over 85% of them seen only once. The material sequenced was naive CD4+ T cells sorted from blood. The subset here: CD45RA+ positively selected. These receptors were collected from a man younger than 30 in good health.

Only one count was recorded for this clone. The CDR3 bases are TGCAGCGTTGAACCAAACGGTAACACCGGGGAGCTGTTTTTT. As protein: CSVEPNGNTGELFF. This chain joins TRBV29-1 and TRBJ2-2; D is unclear. V was trimmed by 2 bases and J by 2 bases, leaving 9 bases between them. CDR3 length: 14 residues. Germline-derived CDR1 and CDR2 are SQVTM and ANQGSEA.

This sequence joins TRBV5-1 and TRBJ2-1; 16 positions agree with TRBD2. J gave up 3 bases and V 6 bases, and 9 bases lay outside the gene matches. This CDR3 contains 18 residues. Germline V CDR1 and CDR2: SGHRS, YFSETQ. The CDR3 is CASTQGTSGRAVYNEQFF. CDR3 DNA: TGCGCCAGCACGCAGGGGACTAGCGGGAGGGCCGTCTACAATGAGCAGTTCTTC.

In the case of this clone: Other DNA sequences in the sample encode the same CDR3. The rearrangement links TRBV7-2 to TRBJ2-7; 9 nucleotides match TRBD2. The V gene's germline CDR1 is SGHTA and CDR2 FQGNSA. V lost 1 base and J lost 3; bases outside the gene matches: 4. The CDR3 totals 15 residues. The chain's CDR3 is CASSLVASGVYEQYF. For the CDR3, the DNA is TGTGCCAGCAGCTTAGTGGCTAGCGGGGTCTACGAGCAGTACTTC.

The table lists this clone with a count of one. The chain combines TRBV9 with TRBJ2-7, with D perhaps TRBD2 (5 bases). Germline V gives CDR1 SGDLS, CDR2 YYNGEE. V lost 4 bases and J 0 bases, leaving 14 bases between the germline ends. This CDR3 has 15 residues. CDR3 in amino acids: CASSPNEGRSYEQYF. The DNA of the CDR3 is TGTGCCAGCAGCCCCAATGAGGGCCGCTCCTACGAGCAGTACTTC.

As to this clone: Other DNA sequences in the same sample also yield this CDR3. The V gene is TRBV6-5, the J gene TRBJ2-7; 10 bases line up with TRBD1. The V gene end was trimmed by 6 bases and the J gene end by 2 bases; junction bases not matched to a gene: 4. CDR3 size: 14 residues. Germline V CDR1 and CDR2: MNHEY, SVGAGI. DNA of the CDR3: TGTGCCAGCAGAAGAGACAGGGGGCCCTACGAGCAGTACTTC. Amino acids: CASRRDRGPYEQYF.

The rearrangement uses TRBV5-6 and TRBJ2-1, with TRBD2 matching over 10 bases. Germline lookup yields CDR1 SGHDT and CDR2 YYEEEE. This CDR3 has 16 amino acids. V was clipped by 0 bases and J by 4 bases; unmatched bases: 4. CDR3 DNA: TGTGCCAGCAGCTTGGAGTTGACTAGCGGGTACAATGAGCAGTTCTTC. It specifies CASSLELTSGYNEQFF.

V and J are TRBV7-8 and TRBJ2-2; D is possibly TRBD1 (6 bases). V lost 5 bases, J lost 0 bases, and 13 bases lay in between. This CDR3 is built from 16 residues. CDR1 and CDR2 from the germline V gene are SGHVS and FQNEAQ. The CDR3 loop is CASSPRTAANTGELFF. CDR3 in DNA: TGTGCCAGCAGCCCCCGGACAGCCGCGAACACCGGGGAGCTGTTTTTT.

The genes are TRBV11-3 and TRBJ2-7, with D tentatively TRBD1 (6 bases). Trimming cost V 0 bases and J 2 bases, with 17 bases left between them. Looked up from germline, CDR1 is SGHNT and CDR2 is YENEEA. This CDR3 is 17 amino acids long. This chain's CDR3 is CASSLDPHRVCAYEQYF. DNA for the CDR3: TGTGCCAGCAGCTTAGACCCCCACAGGGTTTGCGCCTACGAGCAGTACTTC.

This chain links TRBV5-8 with TRBJ2-7, with a weak D call TRBD1 (5 bases). The CDR3 runs 15 residues. Germline CDR1 reads SGHTS; CDR2 reads YDEGEE. Trimming shortened V by 0 bases and J by 2 bases, and 12 bases separated the two germline ends. The CDR3 nucleotides are TGTGCCAGCAGCTTGGCGGTCAGGACAACCTACGAGCAGTACTTC. It yields the protein CASSLAVRTTYEQYF.

The CDR3 here is CASSPGQGGGTDTQYF. CDR3 coding DNA: TGCGCCAGCAGCCCCGGACAGGGCGGGGGCACAGATACGCAGTATTTT. This chain links TRBV5-1 with TRBJ2-3; 8 bases map to TRBD1. Germline CDR1 SGHRS, CDR2 YFSETQ. The CDR3 is 16 residues long. The trim removed 4 bases at V and 1 base at J, leaving 8 bases unmatched.

V is TRBV19 and J is TRBJ1-5, with D hard to call. The CDR3 length is 15 residues. The V end was cut by 0 bases, the J end by 6 bases, with 12 bases between. CDR1 LNHDA and CDR2 SQIVND come from the germline V gene (reference sequence). The CDR3 DNA sequence: TGTGCCAGTAGTATAGATCGGCGGGTTTTTCAGCCCCAGCATTTT. Its protein product is CASSIDRRVFQPQHF.

The V and J genes are TRBV6-5 and TRBJ2-1; D is unresolved. The V gene lost 2 bases and the J gene lost 6 bases, with 11 bases spanning the gap. This CDR3 comprises 14 residues. Per the germline V gene, CDR1 is MNHEY and CDR2 is SVGAGI. The DNA for the CDR3 is TGTGCCAGCAGTTACCACGGGCGCGGCAATGAGCAGTTCTTC. Amino acid sequence: CASSYHGRGNEQFF.

CDR3 nucleotide sequence: TGTGCCAGCAGCCGCGGACCCACAACCTACGAGCAGTACTTC. Its translation is CASSRGPTTYEQYF. The chain links TRBV6-6 to TRBJ2-7; D is unresolved. The CDR3 is 14 residues long. Trimming cost V 6 bases and J 2 bases, with 14 bases left between them. CDR1 is MNHNY, CDR2 SVGAGI, per germline (reference sequence).

In regard to this clone: This may be a read error: a much more frequent sequence differs by one nucleotide. This chain joins TRBV29-1 and TRBJ1-5; D possibly corresponds to TRBD1 (5 bases). CDR3 length: 11 residues. The germline CDR1 and CDR2 sequences are SQVTM and ANQGSEA. V shed 4 bases and J shed 9 bases, with 10 bases lying between them. The CDR3 bases are TGCAGCGTTGGCAGGGAAGGGCCCCAGCATTTT. This translates into CSVGREGPQHF. The full variable domain, its missing parts supplied by reference TRBV29-1 and TRBJ1-5, is SAVISQKPSRDICQRGTSLTIQCQVDSQVTMMFWYRQQPGQSLTLIATANQGSEATYESGFVIDKFPISRPNLTFSTLTVSNMSPEDSSIYLCSVGREGPQHFGDGTRLSIL.

The J gene is TRBJ2-7, the V gene TRBV6-5; D uncertain. From germline, CDR1 is MNHEY and CDR2 SVGAGI. The CDR3 is 15 amino acids. V lost 4 bases, J lost 0 bases, and 13 bases lay in between. For the CDR3, the DNA is TGTGCCAGCAGTTCCCAAAGATCTCTCTCCTACGAGCAGTACTTC. Encoded protein: CASSSQRSLSYEQYF.

A word on this clone: This sample includes further DNA sequences coding for the same CDR3. The chain joins TRBV5-1 to TRBJ2-5; 11 nucleotides agree with TRBD2. Trimming at V came to 2 bases and at J to 2 bases, leaving 8 bases not matched to a gene. CDR1 is SGHRS and CDR2 is YFSETQ in the germline V gene. The length of the CDR3 is 17 residues. This chain's CDR3 is CASSLAGTSGAQETQYF. For the CDR3, the DNA is TGCGCCAGCAGCTTAGCCGGGACTAGCGGAGCGCAAGAGACCCAGTACTTC.

The rearrangement uses TRBV7-9 and TRBJ2-7; D is perhaps TRBD1 or TRBD2 (5 bases each). Trimming took off 1 base at V and 2 bases at J, with 12 bases between the two ends. Germline lookup yields CDR1 SEHNR and CDR2 FQNEAQ (reference sequence). This CDR3 spans 15 amino acids. The CDR3 sequence is CASSLEWDGTYEQYF. DNA of the CDR3: TGTGCCAGCAGCTTAGAGTGGGACGGGACCTACGAGCAGTACTTC.

This rearrangement joins TRBV7-9 to TRBJ1-3; D is uncertain. The germline gives CDR1 SEHNR, CDR2 FQNEAQ (reference sequence). CDR3 length: 16 residues. V lost 5 bases to trimming and J lost 4 bases, with 18 bases between them. CDR3 protein: CASSPLVTRWGNTIYF. CDR3 DNA: TGTGCCAGCAGCCCGCTAGTGACCAGGTGGGGAAACACCATATATTTT.

This chain's CDR3 is CAIRWRGLKETQYF. Here the CDR3 DNA reads TGCGCCATAAGGTGGAGGGGGCTCAAGGAGACCCAGTACTTC. The chain links TRBV4-3 to TRBJ2-5; D possibly corresponds to TRBD1 (7 bases). Deletions cut 10 bases from V and 5 bases from J, with 20 bases between. Looked up from germline, CDR1 is LGHNA and CDR2 is YSLEER. The CDR3 length is 14 residues.

The chain joins TRBV5-1 to TRBJ2-5, with 7 bases aligning to TRBD2. V was clipped by 4 bases and J by 2 bases; unmatched bases: 14. The V gene's germline CDR1 is SGHRS and CDR2 YFSETQ. This CDR3 contains 17 residues. As DNA, the CDR3 is TGCGCCAGCAGCAGGGGTCGGGGAGCGGGGTCTCAAGAGACCCAGTACTTC. Protein: CASSRGRGAGSQETQYF.